The sequence of this T cell receptor (beta chain) was determined in a study of shared clonotypes between healthy human individuals (dated by TCRdb to 2018 to 2020). Notes on the research overall: The cohort included three men and two women between 18 and 49 years of age. For each donor, three plates each were used for CD4 naive and CD4 memory, two plates were used for CD8 naive, and one plate was used for CD8 memory. Per donor, leukapheresis produced somewhere between about 0.94 and 8.9 billion PBMCs. To estimate repertoire size and how much clonotype sharing occurs between individuals, the study deeply sequenced the blood TCR repertoires of about 5 healthy adults. Different laboratories and diverse techniques were used to prepare libraries and sequence TCR repertoires, to increase sequencing depth and limit assay-specific biases. What the study reported, not specific to this receptor: Pairwise subsampling led to the expectation that sequencing depth would affect the degree of clonotype sharing among donors. Compared with non-shared clonotypes, the clonotypes found in all four sorted-subset donors had higher generation probabilities. Even with the large sequencing depth, rarefaction of the sorted-subset datasets indicated that sequencing was incomplete. Larger estimated clonotype richness was generally found for naive subsets than for memory subsets. Because the study included a small number of donors, the genetic and exposure-history diversity represented was limited. Sampling was restricted to blood, and TCR repertoires in tissues likely differ from the TCR repertoires found in blood. Roughly 5% of naive CD4, around 3.6% of naive CD8, around 2.3% of memory CD4, and 0.35% to 0.5% of memory CD8 clonotypes were shared across a few donors.

Healthy HIV-negative adults with no recently reported acute infections or vaccinations were included as donors. Only Caucasian adults living in Nashville, Tennessee, USA were represented among the donors. Magnetic negative selection was used to enrich CD4+ T cells, after which naive cells were positively selected on CD45RA and the negative fraction became the memory subset. After blood collection by leukapheresis, PBMCs were isolated using Ficoll-Histopaque density gradient centrifugation and then cryopreserved in the vapor phase of liquid nitrogen. Analytical flow cytometry was used to check the purity and quantity of every magnetically sorted T cell population. From each sorted fraction, genomic DNA was isolated and quantified by UV absorbance on a Nanodrop 2000c. Using the deep immunoSEQ assay, TCR CDR3 regions were amplified from genomic DNA by multiplex PCR. Genomic DNA extracted from each cell subset was distributed evenly over all wells of several immunoSEQ 96-well plates, and each plate served as one replicate. Each replicate PCR for sorted subsets received about 180 ng genomic DNA, equal to about 30,000 T cell genomes. Purified libraries were quantified with a Qubit 3.0 fluorometer, sized on a Bioanalyzer 2100, and re-quantified with the KAPA Library Quantification kit. Every immunoSEQ 96-well plate was sequenced on a separate single-read 150-cycle Illumina NextSeq 550 flow cell. In the source study's methods: Because the immunoSEQ output included only junctional sequences and no quality scores, the filtering could not be the same as the filtering used for full-length reads. To assign V/J genes and CDR3, sequences were annotated against IMGT germline references using PyIR, a Python wrapper for IgBLAST v1.9. Reads were removed for weak V/J assignments (E-value above 1e-6), missing CDR3, stop codons, out-of-frame junctions, or ambiguous translated residues. V3J clonotypes were defined as sequences sharing the same inferred V gene, J gene, and CDR3 amino acid sequence. Percentage overlap between repertoires was computed as shared unique clonotypes divided by the size of the smaller repertoire. Richness of each repertoire was evaluated using RTK rarefaction, the Chao1 estimator, and Recon v2.1 estimates of unobserved clonotypes. OLGA was used to compute generation probabilities for all TCRbeta clonotypes that the gDNA method yielded from several donors. Entries here come from immuneACCESS through TCRdb and include only in-frame sequences with V and J called. Some clones fail to appear in such tables; in the studies checked, an unresolved V gene covers under half of the shortfall, and the cause of the remainder is unknown. Clonal size and the V and J genes are those of that table, whereas D and trimming came from the DNA. The sample contains 2 million to 3 million clones, 90% to 95% of them found a single time. Of the sample, 0.35% to 0.45% falls within the top ten clones.

The CDR3 numbers 15 residues from cysteine through phenylalanine. The sequence is cut down to CDR3 DNA, 45 bases in frame from base 1. Trimming removed 2 bases from V and 2 bases from J; the gene matches leave 5 bases unexplained. Based on the germline V gene, the CDR1 and CDR2 sequences are SGHRS and YFSETQ. In the case of this clone: Its antigen remains undetermined. Base qualities are missing; no much larger clone stands one base away.

The V gene is TRBV5-1 and the J gene is TRBJ1-2; a stretch of 8 junction bases matches TRBD1. The sample taken for sequencing was naive CD4+ T cells from PBMCs. In light of the paper, this sample's cell subset or site label describes: CD45RA+ positively selected. This clonotype was obtained from a man between 18 and 35 years old in good health. Some clones in this sample may be carry-over from other donors' samples. The CDR3 corresponds to CASSLAGGYNYGYTF. The DNA sequence is given as TGCGCCAGCAGCTTAGCAGGGGGCTACAACTATGGCTACACCTTC.